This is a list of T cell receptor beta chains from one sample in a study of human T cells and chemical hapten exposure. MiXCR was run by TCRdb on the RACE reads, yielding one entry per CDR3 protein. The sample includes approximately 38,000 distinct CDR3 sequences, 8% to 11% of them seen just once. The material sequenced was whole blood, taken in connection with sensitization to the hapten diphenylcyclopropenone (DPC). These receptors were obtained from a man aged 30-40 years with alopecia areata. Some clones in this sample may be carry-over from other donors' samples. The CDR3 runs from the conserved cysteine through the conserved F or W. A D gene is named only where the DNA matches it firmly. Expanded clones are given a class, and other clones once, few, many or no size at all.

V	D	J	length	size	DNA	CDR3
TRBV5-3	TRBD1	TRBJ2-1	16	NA	TGTGCCAGAAGCTTGCCCAGACAGGGGGCGGCAGATGAGCAGTTCTTC	CARSLPRQGAADEQFF
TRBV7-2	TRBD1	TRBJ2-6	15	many	TGTGCCAGAGGGGACAGGGGATCTGGGGCCAACGTCCTGACTTTC	CARGDRGSGANVLTF
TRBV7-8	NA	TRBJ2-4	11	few	TGTGCCAGCAGCGTACCCGGGACACCAGTCTTC	CASSVPGTPVF
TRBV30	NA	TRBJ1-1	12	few	TGTGCCTGGAGGCCGGGGGGCACTGAAGCTTTCTTT	CAWRPGGTEAFF
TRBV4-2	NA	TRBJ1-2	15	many	TGTGCCAGCAGCCAAGATGGATGGAATACCTATGGCTACACCTTC	CASSQDGWNTYGYTF
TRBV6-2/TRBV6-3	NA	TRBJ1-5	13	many	TGTGCCAGTAGAACGGGGGGCAATCAGCCCCAGCATTTT	CASRTGGNQPQHF
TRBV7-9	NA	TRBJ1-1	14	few	TGTGCCAGCAGCTTAGAGAACATGAACACTGAAGCTTTCTTT	CASSLENMNTEAFF
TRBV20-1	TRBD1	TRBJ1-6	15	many	TGCAGTGCTAACCCTACAGGGGGCGATAATTCACCCCTCCACTTT	CSANPTGGDNSPLHF
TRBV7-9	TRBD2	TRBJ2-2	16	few	TGTGCCAGCAGCAAAGCGGGACTAGCGTCAACCGGGGAGCTGTTTTTT	CASSKAGLASTGELFF
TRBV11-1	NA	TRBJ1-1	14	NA	TGTGCCAGCAGCTTGGGTCGAAGGAAGGGTGAAGCTTTCTTT	CASSLGRRKGEAFF
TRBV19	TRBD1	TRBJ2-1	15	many	TGTGCCAGTAGTATTACAGGGGTATCCTACAATGAGCAGTTCTTC	CASSITGVSYNEQFF
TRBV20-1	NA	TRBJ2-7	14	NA	TGCAGTGCTAAAAGATCCAGCCCCCTCTACGAGCAGTACTTC	CSAKRSSPLYEQYF
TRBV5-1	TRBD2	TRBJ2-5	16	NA	TGCGCCAGCAGCCCTAATGGACTAGCGGGAGGGCCAACCCAGTACTTC	CASSPNGLAGGPTQYF
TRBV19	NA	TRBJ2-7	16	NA	TGTGCCAGTACCCCCGGACAGTCTCGACTTCGCGACGAGCAGTACTTC	CASTPGQSRLRDEQYF
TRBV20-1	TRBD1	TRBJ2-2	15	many	TGCAGTGCTAGAGGACAGGGGGCGAACACCGGGGAGCTGTTTTTT	CSARGQGANTGELFF
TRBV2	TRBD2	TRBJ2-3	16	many	TGTGCCAGCAGCCGAGAAACTAGCGGATTCACAGATACGCAGTATTTT	CASSRETSGFTDTQYF
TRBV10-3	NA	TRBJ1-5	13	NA	TGTGCCATCAGCGGACGGAGCAATCAGCCCCAGCATTTT	CAISGRSNQPQHF
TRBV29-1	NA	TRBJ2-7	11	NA	TGCAGCCGACAGACGAGGGACCCCATGGCCTTC	CSRQTRDPMAF